The present T cell receptor beta chain was sequenced within a study of cytomegalovirus exposure and HLA in healthy donors. This CDR3 region has 15 residues. The germline gives CDR1 MNHEY, CDR2 SVGAGI. The V gene lost 7 bases and the J gene lost 1 base, with 14 bases spanning the gap. This clone came up a few times. Vbeta (60) and Jbeta (13) primers were used in the PCR. Sequencing used immunoSEQ multiplex PCR; TCRdb keeps in-frame clones, though not all of them. The table shows around 100,000 clones, with 80% to 90% occurring only once. The chain combines TRBV6-5 with TRBJ2-1; a weak D match, TRBD1 (5 bases). Sequenced sample: PBMCs. The source is a man aged 30 to 45 in good health and CMV-seropositive. The CDR3 DNA follows: TGTGCCAGCAAGGTGGAAGGGGTGTCCTACAATGAGCAGTTCTTC. It codes for CASKVEGVSYNEQFF.